This T cell receptor beta chain was sequenced in a study of cytomegalovirus exposure and HLA in healthy donors. Findings and caveats of the study: Certain sequence variants were highly shared and formed a cluster, and this cluster was likely a sequencing artifact. Later analysis identified about 17,000 TCR beta sequences associated with HLA alleles, using a false discovery rate threshold of 0.05.

Researchers ran the PCR with 60 Vbeta and 13 Jbeta primers. Sequencing was performed with immunoSEQ multiplex PCR; in TCRdb, only in-frame clones are kept and a portion is missing. The sample carries a few hundred thousand clones, under 80% recorded once. The trim removed 2 bases at V and 6 bases at J, leaving 7 bases unmatched. In germline, CDR1 is MRHNA, CDR2 SNTAGT. The CDR3 is 15 amino acids. This clone was seen a few times. Its specificity is unknown. Sequencing was carried out using PBMCs. The V and J genes are TRBV6-4 and TRBJ1-2, with 9 positions matching TRBD1. The sequence came from a female donor in good health and CMV-seronegative. The CDR3: CASSDAETGGHGYTF. As DNA, the CDR3 is TGTGCCAGCAGTGACGCCGAGACAGGGGGGCATGGCTACACCTTC.